The 23 T cell receptor beta chains presented below share a single source sample, sequenced in a study of regulatory T cells in long-lasting Graves disease. Time point: newly diagnosed GD, antithyroid drugs for less than 3 months. RNA from PBMCs was the source of the TCR library. Relying on iRepertoire HTBI primers and Arm-PCR of CDR3 regions, the team built TCR beta libraries. MiXCR, run by TCRdb on the multiplex PCR reads, gives a single entry per CDR3 protein. The sample consists of about 620,000 distinct CDR3 sequences, approximately 15% of them appearing once. Separately, the same data were catalogued under a study of T cells in Graves' hyperthyroidism and ophthalmopathy.

Material: peripheral blood mononuclear cells (PBMCs), obtained at new diagnosis, from a patient treated with antithyroid drugs. Receptor source: a woman aged 25 to 39 with Graves disease.

In its sample, this clonotype was seen a few times. This sequence joins TRBV11-3 and TRBJ2-2; D unclear. The CDR3 is 19 amino acids. V was shortened by 3 bases and J by 2 bases, with 22 bases between the two germline ends. Germline CDR1 SGHNT, CDR2 YENEEA. The chain's CDR3 is CASSFQFGSSGGNTGELFF. The CDR3 DNA follows: TGTGCCAGCAGCTTTCAATTTGGTTCTTCGGGCGGCAACACCGGGGAGCTGTTTTTT.

This chain uses TRBV20-1 with TRBJ1-2; D gene unclear. The V gene's germline CDR1 is DFQATT and CDR2 SNEGSKA (reference sequence). The CDR3 runs 13 residues. V lost 1 base and J 5 bases, leaving 11 bases between the germline ends. The CDR3 loop is CSARAGVGYGYTF. The CDR3 DNA reads TGCAGTGCTAGAGCTGGAGTGGGATATGGCTACACCTTC.

This clonotype was recorded many times. The rearrangement links TRBV2 to TRBJ2-5, with D unresolved. The CDR3 extends over 13 amino acids. The germline CDR1 and CDR2 sequences are SNHLY and FYNNEI. V was pared by 5 bases and J by 7 bases, with 14 bases between. The CDR3 nucleotides read TGTGCCAGCAGTTACAACGGGCGAGGGACCCAGTACTTC. Encoded protein: CASSYNGRGTQYF.

In its sample, this clonotype was seen a few times. The chain has TRBV6-1 and TRBJ1-1, with D hard to call. CDR3 length equals 12 residues. Trimming shortened V by 9 bases and J by 2 bases, and 10 bases separated the two germline ends. The V gene's germline CDR1 is MNHNS and CDR2 SASEGT. The DNA of the CDR3 is TGTGCCAGTAAAGCCAGTAACACTGAAGCTTTCTTT. This codes for CASKASNTEAFF.

Ten or more counts support this clonotype. This rearrangement joins TRBV27 to TRBJ1-1; D remains ambiguous. Looked up from germline, CDR1 is MNHEY and CDR2 is SMNVEV (reference sequence). The CDR3 contains 14 residues. Trimming cost V 0 bases and J 1 base, with 6 bases left between them. The CDR3 DNA reads TGTGCCAGCAGTTTATCGGAGGAGAACACTGAAGCTTTCTTT. Its translation is CASSLSEENTEAFF.

Points on this clonotype: A clone one base away is much larger, so this may be a read error. V and J are TRBV6-1 and TRBJ2-1; the D is unclear. CDR1 and CDR2 (germline): MNHNS, SASEGT. There are 14 residues in the CDR3. The CDR3 is CATRTGSSHNEQFF. The CDR3 DNA is TGTGCCACCCGGACGGGTAGCTCCCACAATGAGCAGTTCTTC.

In this sample, this clonotype turned up many times. V is TRBV12-3 or TRBV12-4 and J is TRBJ1-1, with D perhaps TRBD1 (6 bases). The CDR3 loop spans 14 amino acids. V dropped 3 bases and J dropped 3 bases, with 11 bases sitting between them. CDR3 bases: TGTGCCAGCAGTTTTCGGGGGCCGTACACTGAAGCTTTCTTT. Residues: CASSFRGPYTEAFF.

This chain connects TRBV30 to TRBJ2-7; D call uncertain. Trimming removed 2 bases at V and 3 bases at J, with 11 bases between. The germline CDR1 and CDR2 sequences are GTSNPN and SVGIG (reference sequence). The CDR3 is 13 amino acids. The CDR3 bases are TGTGCCTGGAGTAGCCCCCCAGGCTACGAGCAGTACTTC. Translation: CAWSSPPGYEQYF. The whole variable domain, filled in from reference TRBV30 and TRBJ2-7, reads SQTIHQWPATLVQPVGSPLSLECTVEGTSNPNLYWYRQAAGRGLQLLFYSVGIGQISSEVPQNLSASRPQDRQFILSSKKLLLSDSGFYLCAWSSPPGYEQYFGPGTRLTVT.

This clonotype has a handful of counts. V is TRBV28 and J is TRBJ2-7; TRBD2 matches at 7 bases. CDR3 length: 13 amino acids. The V segment lost 5 bases and the J segment 10 bases; nucleotides outside the gene matches: 11. CDR1 is MDHEN and CDR2 is SYDVKM in the germline V gene. The CDR3 reads CASSPPAPGGQYF. The CDR3 nucleotides read TGTGCCAGCAGTCCGCCCGCCCCGGGGGGACAGTACTTC. The entire variable domain, with the rest obtained from reference TRBV28 and TRBJ2-7, is as follows: DVKVTQSSRYLVKRTGEKVFLECVQDMDHENMFWYRQDPGLGLRLIYFSYDVKMKEKGDIPEGYSVSREKKERFSLILESASTNQTSMYLCASSPPAPGGQYFGPGTRLTVT.

This clonotype was counted only a few times. The rearrangement links TRBV6-1 to TRBJ2-3; 7 bases fit TRBD2. With V trimmed by 6 bases and J by 8 bases, 8 bases remained unmatched. Per the germline V gene, CDR1 is MNHNS and CDR2 is SASEGT. CDR3 length equals 13 residues. The CDR3 sequence: CASRSPWGGTQYF. In nucleotides, the CDR3 is TGTGCCAGCAGATCGCCGTGGGGGGGTACGCAGTATTTT.

This clonotype came up many times. The chain combines TRBV3-1 with TRBJ1-2; 8 bases are shared with TRBD1. The CDR3 spans 13 residues. Germline V CDR1 and CDR2: LGHDT, YNNKEL (reference sequence). With V trimmed by 1 base and J by 6 bases, 1 base remained unmatched. CDR3 DNA sequence: TGTGCCAGCAGCCAAGGGACAGGGAATGGCTACACCTTC. This translates into CASSQGTGNGYTF.

This clonotype has a count of ten or more. This chain joins TRBV30 and TRBJ2-2, with 9 bases identical to TRBD1. Germline V lookup: CDR1 GTSNPN, CDR2 SVGIG (reference sequence). The CDR3 is 16 residues long. Losses at the gene ends were 2 bases for V and 6 bases for J; bases not matched to a gene: 10. The CDR3 loop reads CAWSPHGTGKAGELFF. CDR3 DNA: TGTGCCTGGAGTCCCCATGGGACAGGGAAGGCCGGGGAGCTGTTTTTT.

This clonotype has at least ten counts. CDR3 nucleotides: TGTGCCAGCCGAGAACTAGCGGGAGGCGGCGGGGAGCTGTTTTTT. This gives the protein CASRELAGGGGELFF. The genes are TRBV2 and TRBJ2-2; 12 bases match TRBD2. V was clipped by 8 bases and J by 7 bases; unmatched bases: 8. CDR3 length equals 15 residues. The germline V gene has CDR1 SNHLY and CDR2 FYNNEI.

This clonotype was counted ten times or more. The V and J genes are TRBV12-3 or TRBV12-4 and TRBJ1-5; the D gene is possibly TRBD1 (6 bases). The CDR3 loop spans 17 amino acids. V lost 3 bases and J 3 bases, leaving 18 bases between the germline ends. CDR3 DNA: TGTGCCAGCAGTTTCAGAATCAGGGGCGCAGACAATCAGCCCCAGCATTTT. This codes for CASSFRIRGADNQPQHF.

This clonotype was counted between two and nine times. The chain couples TRBV28 to TRBJ2-1; possible D gene TRBD1, 6 bases. V lost 5 bases and J lost 7, with 24 bases in between. The CDR3 contains 17 residues. Germline CDR1 is MDHEN and CDR2 is SYDVKM. The CDR3 protein is CASSPIFGPGDLNEQFF. Written as DNA, the CDR3 is TGTGCCAGCAGTCCCATTTTTGGGCCAGGGGATTTAAATGAGCAGTTCTTC.

The J gene is TRBJ2-1, the V gene TRBV27, with D uncertain. Germline CDR1 and CDR2: MNHEY and SMNVEV (reference sequence). The V end was cut by 3 bases, the J end by 3 bases, with 6 bases between. The CDR3 has 13 residues. The CDR3 loop reads CASSFGIYNEQFF. CDR3 DNA sequence: TGTGCCAGCAGTTTCGGCATCTACAATGAGCAGTTCTTC.

The V gene is TRBV20-1, the J gene TRBJ1-1; D is perhaps TRBD1 (5 bases). Germline lookup yields CDR1 DFQATT and CDR2 SNEGSKA (reference sequence). This CDR3 has 14 residues. Trimming removed 0 bases from V and 8 bases from J, with 16 bases in between. The CDR3 spells CSARDTGRTSEAFF. CDR3 DNA: TGCAGTGCTAGAGACACAGGTAGAACTTCCGAAGCTTTCTTT.

Notes on this clonotype: With a much larger clone just one base away, this may be a read error. V usage is TRBV6-1 and J usage is TRBJ1-1; D gene ambiguous. The CDR3 is 14 residues long. Germline lookup yields CDR1 MNHNS and CDR2 SASEGT. The CDR3 DNA is TGTGTCAGCAGTGAAGACCTACAGTGGATCAAAGCTTTCTTT. Translating gives CVSSEDLQWIKAFF.

This clonotype occurred a few times. The gene calls are TRBV7-2 and TRBJ2-3, with D perhaps TRBD2 (5 bases). This CDR3 has 15 amino acids. The germline V and J ends were trimmed by 4 bases and 3 bases, with 14 bases remaining between them. Germline loops: CDR1 SGHTA, CDR2 FQGNSA. Here the CDR3 reads CASSSMGVRTDTQYF. The CDR3 DNA sequence: TGTGCCAGCAGCTCCATGGGAGTAAGGACAGATACGCAGTATTTT.

This clonotype was counted at least ten times. The chain recombines TRBV12-3 or TRBV12-4 with TRBJ1-5, with a tentative D call TRBD1 (6 bases). CDR3 length equals 17 residues. Trimming pared 6 bases from V and 2 bases from J, leaving 20 bases between. DNA of the CDR3: TGTGCCAGCAGGTTGGGGGGGGGGGCCGAGGGCAATCAGCCCCAGCATTTT. Translating gives CASRLGGGAEGNQPQHF.

This clonotype was seen ten or more times. The chain recombines TRBV28 with TRBJ2-7, with a possible D match to TRBD2 (6 bases). Germline V gene sequence: CDR1 MDHEN, CDR2 SYDVKM. Trimming left V 6 bases short and J 0 bases short, with 21 bases between. The CDR3 loop spans 17 amino acids. The CDR3 DNA reads TGTGCCAGCAGGTCTGATCGGGGGTTTGGAAGCTCCTACGAGCAGTACTTC. Its protein is CASRSDRGFGSSYEQYF.

This clonotype was recorded many times. V and J are TRBV20-1 and TRBJ2-1, with D perhaps being TRBD1 or TRBD2 (5 bases each). CDR1 and CDR2 (germline): DFQATT, SNEGSKA (reference sequence). The CDR3 length is 14 residues. The V end lost 5 bases, the J end lost 6 bases, and 17 bases lay between the germline ends. CDR3 in DNA: TGCAGTGCTTCGACGGGGCTCCTGGTCAATGAGCAGTTCTTC. Its protein is CSASTGLLVNEQFF.

This clonotype was observed a few times. V is TRBV9 and J is TRBJ1-5, with D perhaps TRBD1 (5 bases). This CDR3 has 15 amino acids. V shed 3 bases and J shed 3 bases, with 13 bases lying between them. CDR1 is SGDLS and CDR2 is YYNGEE in the germline V gene. The CDR3 loop is CASSAGRDANQPQHF. Written as DNA, the CDR3 is TGTGCCAGCAGCGCAGGCAGGGACGCCAATCAGCCCCAGCATTTT. The variable domain in full, with the rest retrieved from reference TRBV9 and TRBJ1-5, is DSGVTQTPKHLITATGQRVTLRCSPRSGDLSVYWYQQSLDQGLQFLIQYYNGEERAKGNILERFSAQQFPDLHSELNLSSLELGDSALYFCASSAGRDANQPQHFGDGTRLSIL.